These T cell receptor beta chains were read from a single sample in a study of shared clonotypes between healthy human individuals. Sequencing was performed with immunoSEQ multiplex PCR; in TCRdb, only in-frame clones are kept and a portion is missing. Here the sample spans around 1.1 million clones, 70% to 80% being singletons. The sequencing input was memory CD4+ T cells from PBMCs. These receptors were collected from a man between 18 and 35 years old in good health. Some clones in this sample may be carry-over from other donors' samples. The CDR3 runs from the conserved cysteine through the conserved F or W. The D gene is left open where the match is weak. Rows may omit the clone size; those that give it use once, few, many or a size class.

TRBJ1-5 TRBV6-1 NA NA TGTGCCAGCAGTGAGCCCCATAGCAATCAGCCCCAGCATTTT CASSEPHSNQPQHF
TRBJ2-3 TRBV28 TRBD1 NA TGTGCCAGCGGCCCAACGAGAGGGACAGGGTTCACAGATACGCAGTATTTT CASGPTRGTGFTDTQYF
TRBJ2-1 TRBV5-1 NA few TGCGCCAGCAGCTATTTACAGGGGGGGAGCTCCTACAATGAGCAGTTCTTC CASSYLQGGSSYNEQFF
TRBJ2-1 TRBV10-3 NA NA TGTGCCATCAGTCGACTAGACAGGGGGCAAGGTAGCGGGAGGGCCGGCTACAATGAGCAGTTCTTC CAISRLDRGQGSGRAGYNEQFF
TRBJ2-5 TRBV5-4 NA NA TGTGCCAGCAGCCTCCCCGGGGACAAGCAAGAGACCCAGTACTTC CASSLPGDKQETQYF
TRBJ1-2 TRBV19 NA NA TGTGCCAGTAGACTTTATCCAACAGATCCCTATGGCTACACCTTC CASRLYPTDPYGYTF
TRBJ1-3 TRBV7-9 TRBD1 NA TGTGCCAGCAGCCCACAGGGGGCTTCTGGAAACACCATATATTTT CASSPQGASGNTIYF
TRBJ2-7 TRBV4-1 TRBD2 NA TGCGCCAGCAGCCAACCGAGCGGCAGCGGGGCTACCTACGAGCAGTACTTC CASSQPSGSGATYEQYF
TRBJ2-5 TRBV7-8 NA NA TGTGCCAGCAGCTCCCCCCGGGGACGGAGTTTTCAAGAGACCCAGTACTTC CASSSPRGRSFQETQYF
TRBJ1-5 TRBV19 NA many TGTGCCAGTAGTCGGGTCGGCCAGCCCCAGCATTTT CASSRVGQPQHF
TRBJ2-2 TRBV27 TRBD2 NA TGTGCCAGCAGGCCCACTCCGGGACTAGCATCCGGGGAGCTGTTTTTT CASRPTPGLASGELFF
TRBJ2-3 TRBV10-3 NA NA TGTGCCATCAGCCCCGGTGACCGGAGCGATACGCAGTATTTT CAISPGDRSDTQYF
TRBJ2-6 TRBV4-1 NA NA TGCGCCAGCTCAGGGAGCTCTGGGGCCAACGTCCTGACTTTC CASSGSSGANVLTF
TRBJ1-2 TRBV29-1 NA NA TGCAGCGTTGGGGGGAACGGAGAGTCTAACTATGGCTACACCTTC CSVGGNGESNYGYTF
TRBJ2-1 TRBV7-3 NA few TGTGCCAGCAGCCCAACAGCGAACAATGAGCAGTTCTTC CASSPTANNEQFF
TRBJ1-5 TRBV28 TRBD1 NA TGTGCCAGCAGTTCTGGGACAGCCAGCAATCAGCCCCAGCATTTT CASSSGTASNQPQHF
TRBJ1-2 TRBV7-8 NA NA TGTGCCAGCAGCTTAGCAGGGGCACTAAGTGGCTACACCTTC CASSLAGALSGYTF
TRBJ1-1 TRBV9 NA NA TGTGCCAGCAGCGCACAGTCGAACACTGAAGCTTTCTTT CASSAQSNTEAFF
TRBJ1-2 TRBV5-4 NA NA TGTGCCAGCAGCTTGGCTGGGTACGGCTACACCTTC CASSLAGYGYTF
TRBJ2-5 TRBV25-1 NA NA TGTGCCAGCAGCCCGGGACGGATGGTCCAAGAGACCCAGTACTTC CASSPGRMVQETQYF
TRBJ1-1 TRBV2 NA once TGTGCCAGCAGCCTGATCGAGGTGGGGAACACTGAAGCTTTCTTT CASSLIEVGNTEAFF
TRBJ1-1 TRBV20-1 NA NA TGCAGTGCTTCAAGGGAGAATGAAGCTTTCTTT CSASRENEAFF
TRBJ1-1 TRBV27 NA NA TGTGCCAGCAGCTACAGGTTCCCCGGTGACACTGAAGCTTTCTTT CASSYRFPGDTEAFF
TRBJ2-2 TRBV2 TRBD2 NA TGTGCCAGCAGTGAAACTAGCGGGAGCACCGGGGAGCTGTTTTTT CASSETSGSTGELFF
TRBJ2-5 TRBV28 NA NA TGTGCCAGCAGTTCAACGAGGACAGCGGGGACCCAGTACTTC CASSSTRTAGTQYF
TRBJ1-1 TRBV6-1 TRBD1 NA TGTGCCAGCAGTGAAGTCAGGGGGCTGACTGAAGCTTTCTTT CASSEVRGLTEAFF
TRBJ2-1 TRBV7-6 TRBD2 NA TGTGCCAGCAGCCCTGGACTAGCGGGAAATGAGCAGTTCTTC CASSPGLAGNEQFF
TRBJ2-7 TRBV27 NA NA TGTGCCAGCAGTTTTTTCGTGGGGGAAGAGCAGTACTTC CASSFFVGEEQYF
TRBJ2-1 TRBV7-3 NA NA TGTGCCAGCAGCCGGGGGACCGATTCCTACAATGAGCAGTTCTTC CASSRGTDSYNEQFF
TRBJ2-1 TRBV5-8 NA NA TGTGCCAGCAGCTTGGACACTAGGGACAATGAGCAGTTCTTC CASSLDTRDNEQFF
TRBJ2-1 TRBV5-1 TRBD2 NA TGCGCCAGCAGCTTGGCTCCGGGGCTAGGGACTAGCGGGAGAGATGAGCAGTTCTTC CASSLAPGLGTSGRDEQFF
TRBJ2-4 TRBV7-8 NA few TGTGCCAGCAGCTTAGGTCCCAGGGAAGGGGCCAAAAACATTCAGTACTTC CASSLGPREGAKNIQYF
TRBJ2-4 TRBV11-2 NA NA TGTGCCAGCAGCCCCACAGGGAGTGGGGCCAAAAACATTCAGTACTTC CASSPTGSGAKNIQYF
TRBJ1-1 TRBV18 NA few TGTGCCAGCTCACAAGAAGGGGCGGCTGAAGCTTTCTTT CASSQEGAAEAFF
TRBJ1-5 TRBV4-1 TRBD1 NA TGCGCCAGCAGCCAGAGGGGGCGGGACAATAGCAATCAGCCCCAGCATTTT CASSQRGRDNSNQPQHF
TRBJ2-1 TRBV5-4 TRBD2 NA TGTGCCAGCAGCGCTGGAGTTGGACTAGCGATGCCTGAGCAGTTCTTC CASSAGVGLAMPEQFF
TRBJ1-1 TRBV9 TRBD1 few TGTGCCAGCAGCGTTGACAGGGATCGAACTGAAGCTTTCTTT CASSVDRDRTEAFF
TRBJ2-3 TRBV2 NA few TGTGCCAGCAGTGATACCTTGATCACAGATACGCAGTATTTT CASSDTLITDTQYF
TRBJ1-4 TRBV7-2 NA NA TGTGCCAGCAGCCCCAACCTGATATCAACTAATGAAAAACTGTTTTTT CASSPNLISTNEKLFF
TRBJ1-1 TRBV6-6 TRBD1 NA TGTGCCAGCAGTTTAAGACAGGGGACTTATACTGAAGCTTTCTTT CASSLRQGTYTEAFF